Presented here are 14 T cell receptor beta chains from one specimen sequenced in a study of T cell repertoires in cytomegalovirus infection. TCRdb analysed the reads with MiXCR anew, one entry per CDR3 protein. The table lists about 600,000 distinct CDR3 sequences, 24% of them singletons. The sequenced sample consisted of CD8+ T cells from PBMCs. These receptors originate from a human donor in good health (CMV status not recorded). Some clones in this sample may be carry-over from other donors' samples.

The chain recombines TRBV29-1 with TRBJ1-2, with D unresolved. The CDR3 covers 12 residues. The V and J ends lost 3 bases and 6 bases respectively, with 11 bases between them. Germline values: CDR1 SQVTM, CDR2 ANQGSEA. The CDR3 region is CSVDSVHDGYTF. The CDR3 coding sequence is TGCAGCGTTGATTCGGTTCACGATGGCTACACCTTC.

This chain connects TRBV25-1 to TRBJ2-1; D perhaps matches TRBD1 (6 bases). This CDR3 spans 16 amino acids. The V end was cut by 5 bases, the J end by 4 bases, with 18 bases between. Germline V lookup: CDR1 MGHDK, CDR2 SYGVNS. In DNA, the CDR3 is TGTGCCAGCAGTACTCGAGGGACATTCCTGTACAATGAGCAGTTCTTC. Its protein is CASSTRGTFLYNEQFF.

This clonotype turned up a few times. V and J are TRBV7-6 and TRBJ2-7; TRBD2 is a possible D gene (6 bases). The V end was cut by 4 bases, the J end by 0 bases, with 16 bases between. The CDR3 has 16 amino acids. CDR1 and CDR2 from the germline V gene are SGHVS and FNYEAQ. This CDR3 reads CASSSYGEASSYEQYF. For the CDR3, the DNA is TGTGCCAGCAGCTCCTATGGGGAGGCAAGCTCCTACGAGCAGTACTTC.

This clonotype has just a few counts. CDR3 amino acids: CASSLDGGSYEQYF. As DNA, the CDR3 is TGCGCCAGCAGCTTGGACGGCGGCTCCTACGAGCAGTACTTC. This chain links TRBV5-1 with TRBJ2-7; no firm D call. The V and J ends lost 0 bases and 0 bases respectively, with 7 bases between them. CDR3 length: 14 amino acids. The germline CDR1 and CDR2 sequences are SGHRS and YFSETQ.

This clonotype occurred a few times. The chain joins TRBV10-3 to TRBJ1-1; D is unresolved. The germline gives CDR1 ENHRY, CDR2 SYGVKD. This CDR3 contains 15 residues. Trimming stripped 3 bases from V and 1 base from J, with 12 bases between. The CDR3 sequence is CAISDSGQTNTEAFF. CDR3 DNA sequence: TGTGCCATCAGTGACAGCGGTCAGACGAACACTGAAGCTTTCTTT.

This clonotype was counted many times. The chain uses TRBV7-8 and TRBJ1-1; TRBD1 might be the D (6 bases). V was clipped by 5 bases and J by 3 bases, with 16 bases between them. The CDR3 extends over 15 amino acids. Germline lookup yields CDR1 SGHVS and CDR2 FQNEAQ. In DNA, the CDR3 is TGTGCCAGCAGCCCCGGCGGGAGGGGGGACACTGAAGCTTTCTTT. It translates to CASSPGGRGDTEAFF.

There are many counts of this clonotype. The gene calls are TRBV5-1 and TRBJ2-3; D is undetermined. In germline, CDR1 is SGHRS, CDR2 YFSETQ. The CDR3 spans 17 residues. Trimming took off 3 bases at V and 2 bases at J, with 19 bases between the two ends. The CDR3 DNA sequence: TGCGCCAGCAGCTCCACGGTCGACTTGGGCAACACAGATACGCAGTATTTT. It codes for CASSSTVDLGNTDTQYF.

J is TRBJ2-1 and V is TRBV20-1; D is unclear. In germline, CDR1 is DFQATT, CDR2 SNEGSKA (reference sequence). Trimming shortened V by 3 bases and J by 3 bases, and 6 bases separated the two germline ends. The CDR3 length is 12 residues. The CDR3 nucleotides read TGCAGTGCTAGGAACCTCTACAATGAGCAGTTCTTC. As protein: CSARNLYNEQFF.

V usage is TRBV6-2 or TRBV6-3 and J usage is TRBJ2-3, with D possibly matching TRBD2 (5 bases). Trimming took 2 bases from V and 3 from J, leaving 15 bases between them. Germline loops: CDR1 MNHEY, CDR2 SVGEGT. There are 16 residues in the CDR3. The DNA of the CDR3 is TGTGCCAGCAGTTACAGGCGGGCCAGTGTTACAGATACGCAGTATTTT. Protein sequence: CASSYRRASVTDTQYF.

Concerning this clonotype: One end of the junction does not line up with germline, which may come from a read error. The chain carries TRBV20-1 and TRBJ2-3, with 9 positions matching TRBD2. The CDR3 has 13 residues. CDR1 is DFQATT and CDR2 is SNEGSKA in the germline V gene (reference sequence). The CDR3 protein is CSAAGGGADMQYF. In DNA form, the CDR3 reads TGCAGTGCCGCGGGGGGGGGAGCAGATATGCAGTATTTT.

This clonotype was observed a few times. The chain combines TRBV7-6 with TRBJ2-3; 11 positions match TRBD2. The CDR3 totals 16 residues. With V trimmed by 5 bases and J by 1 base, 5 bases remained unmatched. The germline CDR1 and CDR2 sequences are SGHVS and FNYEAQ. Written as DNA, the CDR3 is TGTGCCAGCAGCCAGACTAGCGGGGCCCGCACAGATACGCAGTATTTT. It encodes CASSQTSGARTDTQYF.

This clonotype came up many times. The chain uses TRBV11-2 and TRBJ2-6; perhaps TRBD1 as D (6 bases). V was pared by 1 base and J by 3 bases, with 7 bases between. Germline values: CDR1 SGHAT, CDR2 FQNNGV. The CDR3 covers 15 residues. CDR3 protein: CASSLGQVGANVLTF. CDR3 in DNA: TGTGCCAGCAGCTTAGGACAGGTTGGGGCCAACGTCCTGACTTTC.

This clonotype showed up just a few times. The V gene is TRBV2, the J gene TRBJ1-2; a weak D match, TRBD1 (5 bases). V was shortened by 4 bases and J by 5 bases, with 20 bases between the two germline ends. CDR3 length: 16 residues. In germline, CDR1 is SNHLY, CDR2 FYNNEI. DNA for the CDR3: TGTGCCAGCAGTGTCGAGGGGCCTCGCCTTTTTTATGGCTACACCTTC. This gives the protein CASSVEGPRLFYGYTF.

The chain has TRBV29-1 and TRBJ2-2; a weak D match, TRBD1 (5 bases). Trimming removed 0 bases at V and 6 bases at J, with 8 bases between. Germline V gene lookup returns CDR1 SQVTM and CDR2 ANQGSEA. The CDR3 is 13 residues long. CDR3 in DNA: TGCAGCGTTGAAGATAGGGGCCCCGGGGAGCTGTTTTTT. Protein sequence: CSVEDRGPGELFF.